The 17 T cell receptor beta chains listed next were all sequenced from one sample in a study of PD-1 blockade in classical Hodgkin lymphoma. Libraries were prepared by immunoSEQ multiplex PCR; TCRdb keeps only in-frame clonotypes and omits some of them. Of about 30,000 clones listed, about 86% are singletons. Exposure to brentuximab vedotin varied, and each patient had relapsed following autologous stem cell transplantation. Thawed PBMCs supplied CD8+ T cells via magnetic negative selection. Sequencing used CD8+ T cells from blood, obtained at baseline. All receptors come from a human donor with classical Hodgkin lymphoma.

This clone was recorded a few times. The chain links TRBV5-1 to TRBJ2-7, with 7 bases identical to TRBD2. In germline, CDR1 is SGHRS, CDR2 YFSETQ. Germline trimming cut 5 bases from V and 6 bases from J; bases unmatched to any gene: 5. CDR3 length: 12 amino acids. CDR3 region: CASSRGGSEQYF. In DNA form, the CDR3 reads TGCGCCAGCAGTCGGGGAGGGTCCGAGCAGTACTTC.

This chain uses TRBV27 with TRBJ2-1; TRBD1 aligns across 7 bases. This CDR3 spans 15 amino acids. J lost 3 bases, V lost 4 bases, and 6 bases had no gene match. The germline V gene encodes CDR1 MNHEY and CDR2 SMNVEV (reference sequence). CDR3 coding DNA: TGTGCCAGCAGTTCCCGGGACAGAAGCTACAATGAGCAGTTCTTC. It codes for CASSSRDRSYNEQFF.

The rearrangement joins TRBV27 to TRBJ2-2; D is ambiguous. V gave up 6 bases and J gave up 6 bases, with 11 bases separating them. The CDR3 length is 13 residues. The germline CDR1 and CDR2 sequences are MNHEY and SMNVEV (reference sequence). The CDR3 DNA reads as TGTGCCAGCAGAATGGGCGGCGCCGGGGAGCTGTTTTTT. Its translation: CASRMGGAGELFF.

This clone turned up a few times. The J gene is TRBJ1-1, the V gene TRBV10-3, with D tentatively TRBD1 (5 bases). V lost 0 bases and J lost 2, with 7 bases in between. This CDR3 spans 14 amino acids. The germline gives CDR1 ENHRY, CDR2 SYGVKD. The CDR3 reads CAISESQGNTEAFF. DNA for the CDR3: TGTGCCATCAGTGAGTCCCAGGGAAACACTGAAGCTTTCTTT.

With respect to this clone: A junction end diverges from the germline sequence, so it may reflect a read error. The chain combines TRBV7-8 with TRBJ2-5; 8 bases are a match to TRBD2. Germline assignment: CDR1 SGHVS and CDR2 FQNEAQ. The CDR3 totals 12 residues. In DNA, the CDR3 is TGTGCCAGCAGCCTAGCGGGAGAGACCCAGTACTTC. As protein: CASSLAGETQYF.

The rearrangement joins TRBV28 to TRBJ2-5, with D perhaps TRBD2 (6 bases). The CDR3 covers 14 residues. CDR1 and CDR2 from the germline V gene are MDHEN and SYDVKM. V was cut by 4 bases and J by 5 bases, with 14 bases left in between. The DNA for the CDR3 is TGTGCCAGCAGTTGGTTCCGTGGGGGGGAGACCCAGTACTTC. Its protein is CASSWFRGGETQYF.

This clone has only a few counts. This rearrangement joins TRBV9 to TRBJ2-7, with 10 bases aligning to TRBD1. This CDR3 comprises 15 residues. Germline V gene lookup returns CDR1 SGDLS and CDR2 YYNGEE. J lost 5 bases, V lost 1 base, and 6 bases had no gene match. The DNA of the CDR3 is TGTGCCAGCAGCGTACGGGACAGGGGAGTCCACGAGCAGTACTTC. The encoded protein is CASSVRDRGVHEQYF.

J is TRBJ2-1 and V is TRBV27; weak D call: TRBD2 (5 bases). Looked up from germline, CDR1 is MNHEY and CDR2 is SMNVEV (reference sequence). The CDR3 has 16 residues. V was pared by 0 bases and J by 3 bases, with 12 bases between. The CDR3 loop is CASSLSSAGLYNEQFF. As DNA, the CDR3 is TGTGCCAGCAGTTTATCTAGCGCTGGTCTCTACAATGAGCAGTTCTTC.

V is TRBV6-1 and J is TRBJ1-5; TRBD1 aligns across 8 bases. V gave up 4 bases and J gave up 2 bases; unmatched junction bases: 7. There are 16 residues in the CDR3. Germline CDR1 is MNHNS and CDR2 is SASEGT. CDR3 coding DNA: TGTGCCAGCAGTGCCTATATGACAGGGGGCAATCAGCCCCAGCATTTT. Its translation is CASSAYMTGGNQPQHF.

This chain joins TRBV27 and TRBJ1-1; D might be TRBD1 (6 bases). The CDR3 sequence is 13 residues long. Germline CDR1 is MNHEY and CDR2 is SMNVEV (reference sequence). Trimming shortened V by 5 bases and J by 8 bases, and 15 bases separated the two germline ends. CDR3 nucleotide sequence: TGTGCCAGCAGTGCCAAGGGACACCCCGAAGCTTTCTTT. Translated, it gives CASSAKGHPEAFF.

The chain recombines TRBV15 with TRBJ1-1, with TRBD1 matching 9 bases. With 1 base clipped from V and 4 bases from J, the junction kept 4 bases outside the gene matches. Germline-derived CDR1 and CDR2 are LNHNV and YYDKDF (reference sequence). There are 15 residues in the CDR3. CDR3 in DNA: TGTGCCACCAGCAGAGCTAGGGACAGGGTCACTGAAGCTTTCTTT. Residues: CATSRARDRVTEAFF.

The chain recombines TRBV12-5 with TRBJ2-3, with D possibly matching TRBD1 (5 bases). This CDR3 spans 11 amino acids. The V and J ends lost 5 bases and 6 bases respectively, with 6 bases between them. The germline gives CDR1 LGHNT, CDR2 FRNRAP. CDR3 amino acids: CASGRGDTQYF. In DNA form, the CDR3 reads TGTGCTAGTGGTAGGGGCGATACGCAGTATTTT. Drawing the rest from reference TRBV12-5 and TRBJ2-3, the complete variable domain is DARVTQTPRHKVTEMGQEVTMRCQPILGHNTVFWYRQTMMQGLELLAYFRNRAPLDDSGMPKDRFSAEMPDATLATLKIQPSEPRDSAVYFCASGRGDTQYFGPGTRLTVL.

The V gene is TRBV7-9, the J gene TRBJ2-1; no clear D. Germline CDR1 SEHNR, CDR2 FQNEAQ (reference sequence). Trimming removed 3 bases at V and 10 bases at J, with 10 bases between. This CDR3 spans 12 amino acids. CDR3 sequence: CASSFAGWEQFF. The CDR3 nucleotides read TGTGCCAGCAGCTTCGCAGGTTGGGAGCAGTTCTTC.

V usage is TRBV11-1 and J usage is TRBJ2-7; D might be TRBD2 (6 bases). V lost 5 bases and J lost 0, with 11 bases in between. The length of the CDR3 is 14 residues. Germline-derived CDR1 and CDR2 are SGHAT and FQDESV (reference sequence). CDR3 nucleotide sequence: TGTGCCAGCAGCCGAGTCGGGAGCTCCTACGAGCAGTACTTC. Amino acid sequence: CASSRVGSSYEQYF.

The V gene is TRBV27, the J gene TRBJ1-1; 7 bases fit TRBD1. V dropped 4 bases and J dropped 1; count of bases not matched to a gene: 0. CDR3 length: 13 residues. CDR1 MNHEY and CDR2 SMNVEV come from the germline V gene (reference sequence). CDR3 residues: CASSWTGNTEAFF. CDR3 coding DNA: TGTGCCAGCAGTTGGACAGGGAACACTGAAGCTTTCTTT.

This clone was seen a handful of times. The CDR3 coding sequence is TGTGCCAGCAGCTTAACGGTAGGGCACGAGCAGTACTTC. Translated: CASSLTVGHEQYF. V usage is TRBV7-3 and J usage is TRBJ2-7; D is unresolved. This CDR3 region has 13 residues. V lost 0 bases to trimming and J lost 5 bases, with 8 bases between them. Germline V gene sequence: CDR1 SGHTA, CDR2 FQGTGA.

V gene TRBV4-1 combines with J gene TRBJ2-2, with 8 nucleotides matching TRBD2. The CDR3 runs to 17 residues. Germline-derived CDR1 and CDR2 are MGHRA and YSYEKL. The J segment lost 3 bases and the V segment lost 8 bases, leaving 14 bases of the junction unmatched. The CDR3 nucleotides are TGCGCCAGCCGGGGGGTCGGCGTAGCGGGATACACCGGGGAGCTGTTTTTT. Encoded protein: CASRGVGVAGYTGELFF.